Listed here are 20 T cell receptor beta chains from one sample, sequenced in a study of Ad26.COV2.S vaccination and SARS-CoV-2 variants. This table comes from immunoSEQ multiplex PCR, and its TCRdb copy is limited to in-frame clones, with some not included. The sample yields hundreds of thousands of clones, more than 80% seen once. Treatment described: approximately 18 received Ad26.COV2.S at low or high dose, single or two shots; roughly five received placebo; per-sample allocation not given. Samples analyzed were those drawn on day 63 after the first vaccine or placebo injection. The sequences come from peripheral blood, collected in a trial of Ad26.COV2.S vaccine versus placebo. The receptors were sampled from a person between 18 and 59 years old who received the Ad26.COV2.S COVID-19 vaccine or a placebo.

V gene TRBV30 combines with J gene TRBJ2-2, with 7 bases fitting TRBD2. V lost 0 bases and J lost 5; bases outside the gene matches: 6. Germline V gives CDR1 GTSNPN, CDR2 SVGIG (reference sequence). The CDR3 has 15 amino acids. The CDR3 bases are TGTGCCTGGAGTGTACTGGCGGGAGTAACCGGGGAGCTGTTTTTT. Amino acid sequence: CAWSVLAGVTGELFF.

J is TRBJ2-3 and V is TRBV3-1 (or the pseudogene TRBV3-2); TRBD2 aligns across 10 bases. This CDR3 comprises 21 residues. CDR1 LGHDT and CDR2 YNNKEL come from the germline V gene (reference sequence). V gave up 4 bases and J gave up 5 bases; unmatched junction bases: 24. CDR3 sequence: CASSPLMDSSSGSVGGDTQYF. In DNA form, the CDR3 reads TGTGCCAGCAGCCCCTTAATGGACTCGTCTAGCGGGAGCGTTGGGGGAGATACGCAGTATTTT.

The chain carries TRBV11-3 and TRBJ2-7; D is unresolved. Trimming shortened V by 0 bases and J by 6 bases, and 9 bases separated the two germline ends. The CDR3 is made up of 13 amino acids. CDR1 and CDR2 (germline): SGHNT, YENEEA. As DNA, the CDR3 is TGTGCCAGCAGCTTAGACCTCCAGAGCGAGCAGTACTTC. Its translation is CASSLDLQSEQYF.

The gene calls are TRBV27 and TRBJ2-1, with no clear D. Trimming shortened V by 5 bases and J by 5 bases, and 7 bases separated the two germline ends. The germline V gene has CDR1 MNHEY and CDR2 SMNVEV (reference sequence). This CDR3 comprises 12 residues. The CDR3 sequence: CASSLLNNEQFF. DNA of the CDR3: TGTGCCAGCAGTCTGCTTAACAATGAGCAGTTCTTC.

This rearrangement joins TRBV23-1 to TRBJ1-1; TRBD1 is a possible D gene (5 bases). TRBV23-1 is given ORF status, its function remaining uncertain. Between the trimmed V and J ends, which lost 0 bases and 5 bases, there was a span of 13 bases. The CDR3 has 15 amino acids. The CDR3 protein is CASSQSARVWTEAFF. DNA for the CDR3: TGCGCCAGCAGTCAATCGGCCAGGGTATGGACTGAAGCTTTCTTT.

The rearrangement links TRBV19 to TRBJ2-4; D unclear. The germline CDR1 and CDR2 sequences are LNHDA and SQIVND (reference sequence). This CDR3 spans 15 amino acids. V dropped 5 bases and J dropped 2 bases, with 13 bases sitting between them. The CDR3 protein is CASSARFITKNIQYF. The CDR3 DNA sequence: TGTGCCAGTAGTGCGCGCTTTATTACCAAAAACATTCAGTACTTC.

The chain recombines TRBV14 with TRBJ1-6; D ambiguous. Germline V gene sequence: CDR1 SGHDN, CDR2 FVKESK. V shed 4 bases and J shed 9 bases, with 13 bases lying between them. The CDR3 runs to 14 residues. The CDR3 DNA reads as TGTGCCAGCAGCCCGCGGGTTTGGGGTTCACCCCTCCACTTT. The encoded protein is CASSPRVWGSPLHF.

This chain joins TRBV2 and TRBJ1-5; 7 bases match TRBD1. Trimming at V came to 3 bases and at J to 4 bases, leaving 6 bases not matched to a gene. Germline CDR1 and CDR2: SNHLY and FYNNEI. This CDR3 spans 15 amino acids. CDR3 sequence reads: CASSDMQQGNQPQHF. CDR3 in DNA: TGTGCCAGCAGTGATATGCAACAGGGGAATCAGCCCCAGCATTTT.

The chain uses TRBV27 and TRBJ2-3, with D uncertain. Germline CDR1 is MNHEY and CDR2 is SMNVEV (reference sequence). Trimming took off 5 bases at V and 4 bases at J, with 16 bases between the two ends. CDR3 length: 15 residues. The DNA of the CDR3 is TGTGCCAGCAGTCCCTGGGCCGTAGATCCAGATACGCAGTATTTT. Translated: CASSPWAVDPDTQYF.

As DNA, the CDR3 is TGTGCCAGTAGTATAAGTACAGGCGGGGGCTACACCTTC. Protein product: CASSISTGGGYTF. The V gene is TRBV19, the J gene TRBJ1-2, with TRBD1 as a possible D gene (5 bases). The germline gives CDR1 LNHDA, CDR2 SQIVND (reference sequence). V gave up 2 bases and J gave up 8 bases, with 12 bases separating them. This CDR3 contains 13 residues.

DNA of the CDR3: TGCGCCAGCAGCCAAGTAGGAACAGGGAGTGGAAAAGAGGACCAAGAGACCCAGTACTTC. Its protein product is CASSQVGTGSGKEDQETQYF. The J gene is TRBJ2-5, the V gene TRBV4-3, with a weak D call TRBD1 (6 bases). The germline gives CDR1 LGHNA, CDR2 YSLEER. CDR3 length: 20 amino acids. V was cut by 1 base and J by 0 bases, with 24 bases left in between.

V and J are TRBV9 and TRBJ2-7, with 8 nucleotides matching TRBD2. The V gene's germline CDR1 is SGDLS and CDR2 YYNGEE. Losses at the gene ends were 4 bases for V and 3 bases for J; bases not matched to a gene: 6. CDR3 size: 14 residues. The CDR3 is CASSPSGRVYEQYF. DNA for the CDR3: TGTGCCAGCAGCCCGTCCGGGAGGGTCTACGAGCAGTACTTC.

The genes are TRBV18 and TRBJ2-1; 12 bases are a match to TRBD2. The CDR3 is 16 residues long. Per the germline V gene, CDR1 is KGHSH and CDR2 is LQKENI. The V gene end was trimmed by 6 bases and the J gene end by 8 bases; junction bases not matched to a gene: 11. CDR3 residues: CASSPGLAGKVDEQFF. CDR3 bases: TGTGCCAGCTCGCCCGGACTAGCGGGAAAGGTCGATGAGCAGTTCTTC.

This chain links TRBV30 with TRBJ2-7, with D tentatively TRBD2 (6 bases). CDR1 GTSNPN and CDR2 SVGIG come from the germline V gene (reference sequence). The ends were cut back, 0 bases at V and 5 bases at J, with 8 bases in the middle. The CDR3 has 12 residues. CDR3 DNA sequence: TGTGCCTGGAGTGTCGGGGGTCACGAGCAGTACTTC. Residues: CAWSVGGHEQYF. Based on the CDR3 plus reference TRBV30 and TRBJ2-7, the full variable domain is SQTIHQWPATLVQPVGSPLSLECTVEGTSNPNLYWYRQAAGRGLQLLFYSVGIGQISSEVPQNLSASRPQDRQFILSSKKLLLSDSGFYLCAWSVGGHEQYFGPGTRLTVT.

The chain carries TRBV7-9 and TRBJ2-2; TRBD1 agrees at 7 bases. Losses at the gene ends were 6 bases for V and 0 bases for J; bases not matched to a gene: 13. CDR3 length equals 18 residues. Looked up from germline, CDR1 is SEHNR and CDR2 is FQNEAQ (reference sequence). The CDR3 reads CASSTGQLTTTNTGELFF. The DNA of the CDR3 is TGTGCCAGCAGTACGGGACAGCTTACGACTACGAACACCGGGGAGCTGTTTTTT.

Here the CDR3 reads CASSVRLSHEQFF. DNA for the CDR3: TGTGCCAGCAGTGTAAGACTTTCCCATGAGCAGTTCTTC. The chain links TRBV25-1 to TRBJ2-1; no clear D. Germline V lookup: CDR1 MGHDK, CDR2 SYGVNS. The CDR3 spans 13 residues. Trimming left V 4 bases short and J 8 bases short, with 12 bases between.

This chain uses TRBV4-3 with TRBJ2-1; TRBD1 agrees at 9 bases. Germline CDR1 LGHNA, CDR2 YSLEER. The CDR3 is made up of 15 amino acids. V was pared by 0 bases and J by 6 bases, with 3 bases of the junction left unmatched. The CDR3 reads CASSQDGTGINEQFF. The CDR3 DNA follows: TGCGCCAGCAGCCAAGATGGGACAGGGATCAATGAGCAGTTCTTC.

V is TRBV6-2 or TRBV6-3 and J is TRBJ2-1; 10 nucleotides agree with TRBD2. Trimming removed 3 bases from V and 8 bases from J; junction bases left unmatched: 7. Germline V CDR1 and CDR2: MNHEY, SVGEGT. The CDR3 sequence is 15 residues long. In nucleotides, the CDR3 is TGTGCCAGCAGTTATGGGCTAGCGGGAGAGTATGAGCAGTTCTTC. Translation: CASSYGLAGEYEQFF.

This clone was seen ten or more times. V is TRBV2 and J is TRBJ1-2; 7 positions match TRBD1. Trimming cost V 6 bases and J 3 bases; bases outside gene matches: 7. CDR1 is SNHLY, CDR2 FYNNEI, per germline. This CDR3 comprises 14 residues. CDR3 region: CASRPRQGYYGYTF. The CDR3 coding sequence is TGTGCCAGCAGACCGAGACAGGGTTACTATGGCTACACCTTC. Using reference TRBV2 and TRBJ1-2 for the parts outside the CDR3, the full variable domain is EPEVTQTPSHQVTQMGQEVILRCVPISNHLYFYWYRQILGQKVEFLVSFYNNEISEKSEIFDDQFSVERPDGSNFTLKIRSTKLEDSAMYFCASRPRQGYYGYTFGSGTRLTVV.

This sequence joins TRBV5-1 and TRBJ2-7; D is unresolved. CDR3 length equals 14 residues. V lost 4 bases and J 4 bases, leaving 15 bases between the germline ends. From germline, CDR1 is SGHRS and CDR2 YFSETQ. This chain's CDR3 is CASSPWAFRYEQYF. As DNA, the CDR3 is TGCGCCAGCAGCCCCTGGGCATTTCGTTACGAGCAGTACTTC.